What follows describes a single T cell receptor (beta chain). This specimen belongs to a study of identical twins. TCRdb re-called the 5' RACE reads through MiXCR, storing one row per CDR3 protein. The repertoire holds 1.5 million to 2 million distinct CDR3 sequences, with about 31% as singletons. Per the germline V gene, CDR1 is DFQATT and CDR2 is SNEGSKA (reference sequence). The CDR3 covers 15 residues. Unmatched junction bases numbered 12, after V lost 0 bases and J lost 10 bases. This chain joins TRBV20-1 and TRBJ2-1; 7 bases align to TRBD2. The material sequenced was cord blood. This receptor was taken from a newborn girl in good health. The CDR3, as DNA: TGCAGTGCTAGAGATGAGTCCTACACCGGGGGGGAGCAGTTCTTC. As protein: CSARDESYTGGEQFF.